This entry describes one TCR beta chain. Its antigen is still unknown. The data originate from a study of CD8 T cells in Susac syndrome. RNA amounts of about 0.45 to 1 ug underwent reverse transcription with random hexamers. The CDR3 of TCR beta was amplified by immunoSEQ multiplex PCR across 54 Vbeta and 13 Jbeta. TCRdb reanalysed the immunoSEQ multiplex PCR reads using MiXCR and keeps one entry per CDR3 protein. Of 150,000 or so distinct CDR3 sequences in the sample, about 94% were seen once. Findings and limits, study-wide: That the number of individuals in its TCR sequencing and HLA analysis was relatively small was acknowledged by the study.

Blood CD8+ and CD4+ T cells underwent high-throughput TCR beta sequencing. Relapsing-remitting disease, either stable or active, was present in the treatment-naive patients who were the multiple sclerosis controls. The J segment lost 0 bases and the V segment lost 4 bases, leaving 4 bases of the junction unmatched. In germline, CDR1 is SGDLS, CDR2 YYNGEE. There are 15 residues in the CDR3. This chain uses TRBV9 with TRBJ2-1, with TRBD1 matching 7 bases. This TCR came from a human donor with multiple sclerosis. The specimen sequenced was CD8+ T cells from PBMCs. The CDR3 reads CASSQGQNSYNEQFF. CDR3 nucleotides: TGTGCCAGCAGCCAGGGACAGAACTCCTACAATGAGCAGTTCTTC.